The clone carrying this TCR beta chain was detected many times. Its antigen is not known. Conversion of TCR transcripts into cDNA relied on 5'RACE template switching, which added a universal primer site and UMIs. TCRdb recomputed calls from the 5' RACE reads with MiXCR, one row per CDR3 protein. The sample holds about 630,000 distinct CDR3 sequences, approximately 13% seen once. The data derive from a study of T cells after yellow fever vaccination. Looking at the study overall: Libraries from low-cell-number fractions were prepared with the SMART-Seq v4 Ultra Low Input RNA kit.

Regarding the study as a whole: A secondary response was less intense yet reached its peak sooner, at day 5 versus 15. Reappearance after the booster was observed for most primary-vaccination clones (around 96% CD4, almost 90% CD8).

The CDR3 consists of 15 residues. Between the trimmed V and J ends, which lost 5 bases and 3 bases, there was a span of 15 bases. The starting material was PBMCs, obtained on the day of the yellow fever booster vaccination. This clonotype was obtained from a man aged 30-40 years who received the YFV17D yellow fever vaccine. The rearrangement links TRBV12-3 or TRBV12-4 to TRBJ2-3; D is perhaps TRBD1 or TRBD2 (5 bases each). The CDR3 spells CASSLDSGGTDTQYF. The CDR3 DNA follows: TGTGCCAGCAGTCTAGACTCTGGGGGAACAGATACGCAGTATTTT.